The TCR beta chain under discussion was sequenced for a study of CD8+ T cells in alopecia areata. Across the whole study: Treated patients received oral tofacitinib, 5 to 10 mg twice daily. The share of scalp area affected provided the severity score for treated patients.

Following RNA extraction, reverse transcription yielded cDNA that acted as the sequencing template. Method: immunoSEQ multiplex PCR; TCRdb's copy keeps in-frame clones and lacks some. The sample lists some 200,000 clones; 55% to 75% were seen once. This clone was seen a handful of times. Specified treatment: oral pan-JAK inhibitor, 5-10 mg twice daily. Starting from PBMCs, sorting isolated CD4+ and CD8+ T cells. The TCR comes from a human donor with alopecia areata. The specimen was CD4+ T cells sorted from blood, collected at week 24, from a patient treated with tofacitinib.

The CDR3 bases are TGTGCCAGCGAGATTCCCGGGGCAGCTGAAGCTTTCTTT. This encodes CASEIPGAAEAFF. The rearrangement uses TRBV28 and TRBJ1-1; D is perhaps TRBD1 (5 bases). Trimming removed 8 bases from V and 6 bases from J, with 16 bases in between. The germline V gene has CDR1 MDHEN and CDR2 SYDVKM. There are 13 residues in the CDR3.